This record looks at one T cell receptor beta chain sequence and its context. This entry is derived from a study of blood T cell repertoires in COVID-19. Study context: Whether acute or convalescent, the COVID-19 samples came from the United States, Italy and Spain. T cells, B-cell-depleted T cells, or PBMCs provided the cDNA or gDNA that served as material.

Original handling: Reference gene primer amplification gave estimated nucleated cell counts. This table comes from immunoSEQ multiplex PCR, and its TCRdb copy is limited to in-frame clones, with some not included. That table gives V, J and clone size, and the DNA gave D and trimming. The repertoire includes about 220,000 clones, around 82% of them detected once, and around 2.7% sits in the top ten. The CDR3 consists of 13 residues. Trimming pared 5 bases from V and 3 bases from J, leaving 10 bases between. Germline-derived CDR1 and CDR2 are SEHNR and FQNEAQ (reference sequence). The receptor's source is a woman in her 30s who had recovered from COVID-19. The chain recombines TRBV7-9 with TRBJ1-2; D gene ambiguous. Sequenced: peripheral blood. The CDR3 region has the DNA TGTGCCAGCAGCCCAGTCGGGGACTATGGCTACACCTTC. Translating gives CASSPVGDYGYTF.